The T cell receptor (beta chain) under discussion was sequenced for a study of T-cell reconstitution after alpha-beta-depleted transplantation in children. In germline, CDR1 is SGHDT, CDR2 YYEEEE. This CDR3 is built from 14 residues. V was clipped by 1 base and J by 5 bases, with 12 bases between them. This clonotype has a count of ten or more. It was with unique molecular identifiers that the TCRbeta library was prepared. TCRdb reprocessed the PCR reads via MiXCR and lists one record per CDR3 protein. Seen here are hundreds of thousands of distinct CDR3 sequences, over 15% observed once, and the top ten hold 0.8% to 1.1%.

The V call is TRBV5-6, the J call TRBJ1-1; D is unclear. The sample consisted of PBMCs from the stem cell graft donor, taken from the stem cell graft. The sequence was obtained from a human donor who donated a stem cell graft to a child with acute myeloid leukemia. CDR3 amino acids: CASSLMVARTEAFF. The CDR3 DNA sequence: TGTGCCAGCAGCTTGATGGTGGCCAGGACTGAAGCTTTCTTT.